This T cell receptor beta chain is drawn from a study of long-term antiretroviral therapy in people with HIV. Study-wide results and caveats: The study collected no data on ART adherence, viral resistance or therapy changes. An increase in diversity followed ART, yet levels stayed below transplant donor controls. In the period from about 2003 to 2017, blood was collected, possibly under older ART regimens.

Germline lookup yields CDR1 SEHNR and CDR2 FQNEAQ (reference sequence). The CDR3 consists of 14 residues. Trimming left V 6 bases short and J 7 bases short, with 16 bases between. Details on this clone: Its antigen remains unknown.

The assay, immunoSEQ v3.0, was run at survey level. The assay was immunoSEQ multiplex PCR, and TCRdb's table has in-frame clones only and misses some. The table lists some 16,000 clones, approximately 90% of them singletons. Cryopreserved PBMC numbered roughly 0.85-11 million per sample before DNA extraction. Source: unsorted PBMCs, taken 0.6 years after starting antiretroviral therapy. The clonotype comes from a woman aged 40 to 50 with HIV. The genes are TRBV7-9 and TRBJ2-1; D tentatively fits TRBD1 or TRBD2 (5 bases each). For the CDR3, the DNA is TGTGCCAGCAGTGGGGGAAAGGGCGGAAATGAGCAGTTCTTC. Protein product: CASSGGKGGNEQFF.